The rows below give T cell receptor beta chains drawn from one sample of a study of PD-1 blockade in mismatch repair-deficient tumors. Assay: immunoSEQ multiplex PCR; the TCRdb copy retains only in-frame clones and omits some. The repertoire has some 120,000 clones, about 74% of them found once; the top ten carry about 4.5%. Sequenced material: peripheral blood, taken roughly 13 months after starting pembrolizumab. The receptor source for this set is an adult with mismatch repair-deficient cancer. Each CDR3 is given with its conserved first and last residue. The order of the fields is clone size, J gene, D gene, V gene, CDR3 DNA, CDR3 protein. A D gene is named only where the DNA matches it firmly. Some rows mark clone size as missing; the rest say once, few, many or name a class of expanded clone.

. | TRBJ2-7 | . | TRBV27 | TGTGCCAGCAGTTTATACCCCTCGGTCGAGCAGTACTTC | CASSLYPSVEQYF
few | TRBJ1-3 | TRBD1 | TRBV9 | TGTGCCAGCAGCGGAGGGGAAAACAGGGGGAAAGGAAACACCATATATTTT | CASSGGENRGKGNTIYF
. | TRBJ2-1 | TRBD2 | TRBV5-1 | TGCGCCAGCAGCGGAACTAGCGGGAGCCGAAATGAGCAGTTCTTC | CASSGTSGSRNEQFF
. | TRBJ2-1 | . | TRBV11-3 | TGTGCCAGCAGCTTAGTTCGGAACTCGGGCTATGAGCAGTTCTTC | CASSLVRNSGYEQFF
. | TRBJ2-2 | . | TRBV9 | TGTGCCAGCAGCGGGGCTGGGTGGGGGGAGCTGTTTTTT | CASSGAGWGELFF
. | TRBJ2-1 | . | TRBV2 | TGTGCCAGCAGTGAAGGGGGTGAGCAGTTCTTC | CASSEGGEQFF
. | TRBJ2-1 | . | TRBV6-1 | TGTGCCAGCAGTGAAGTCAATGAGCAGTTCTTC | CASSEVNEQFF
. | TRBJ2-3 | . | TRBV5-4 | TGTGCCAGCAGCTTGGGAGGGGGAGCGGGCACAGATACGCAGTATTTT | CASSLGGGAGTDTQYF
. | TRBJ2-1 | . | TRBV15 | TGTGCCACCAGCAGGGACCTCGCCTACAATGAGCAGTTCTTC | CATSRDLAYNEQFF
. | TRBJ1-2 | . | TRBV7-2 | TGTGCCAGCAGCTTAGGGCCCTATGGCTACACCTTC | CASSLGPYGYTF
. | TRBJ1-5 | TRBD1 | TRBV10-2 | TGCGCCACCAGGACAGGGCCGAGCCAGCCCCAGCATTTT | CATRTGPSQPQHF